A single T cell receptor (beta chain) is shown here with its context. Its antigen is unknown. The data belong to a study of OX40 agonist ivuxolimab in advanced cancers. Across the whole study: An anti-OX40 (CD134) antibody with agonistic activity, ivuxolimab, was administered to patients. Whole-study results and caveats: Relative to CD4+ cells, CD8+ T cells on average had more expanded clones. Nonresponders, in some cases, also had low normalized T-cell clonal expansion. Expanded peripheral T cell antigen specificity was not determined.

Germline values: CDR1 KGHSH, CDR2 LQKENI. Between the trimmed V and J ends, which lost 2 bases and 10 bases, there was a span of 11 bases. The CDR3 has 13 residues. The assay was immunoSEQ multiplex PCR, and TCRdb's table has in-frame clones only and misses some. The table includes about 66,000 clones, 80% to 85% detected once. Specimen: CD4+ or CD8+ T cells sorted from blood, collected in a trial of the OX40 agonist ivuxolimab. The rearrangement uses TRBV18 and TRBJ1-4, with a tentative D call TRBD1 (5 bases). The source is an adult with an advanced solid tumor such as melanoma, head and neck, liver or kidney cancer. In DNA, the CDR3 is TGTGCCAGCTCACCAGGGACTGAGGGAAAACTGTTTTTT. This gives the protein CASSPGTEGKLFF.